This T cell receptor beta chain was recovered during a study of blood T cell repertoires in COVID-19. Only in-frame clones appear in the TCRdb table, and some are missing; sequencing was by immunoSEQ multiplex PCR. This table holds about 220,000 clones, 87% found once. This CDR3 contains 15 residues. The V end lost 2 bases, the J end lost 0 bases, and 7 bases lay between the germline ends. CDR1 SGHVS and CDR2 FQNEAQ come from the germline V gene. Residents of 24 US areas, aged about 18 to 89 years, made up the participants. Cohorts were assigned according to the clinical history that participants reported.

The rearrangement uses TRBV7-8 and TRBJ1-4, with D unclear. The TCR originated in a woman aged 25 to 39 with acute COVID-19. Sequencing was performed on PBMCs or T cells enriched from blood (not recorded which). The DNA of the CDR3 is TGTGCCAGCAGCTTAATTGAGGCAACTAATGAAAAACTGTTTTTT. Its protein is CASSLIEATNEKLFF.